This T cell receptor (beta chain) is drawn from a study of blood T cell repertoires in COVID-19. The overall study: The samples span acute and convalescent COVID-19 from the United States, Italy and Spain. The analysed material was cDNA or gDNA that came from T cells, B-cell-depleted T cells, or PBMCs.

Authors' processing steps: Estimation of nucleated cell counts was performed using reference gene primer amplification. Generated by immunoSEQ multiplex PCR, the TCRdb table keeps only in-frame clones and is missing some. D and trimming were read from the DNA, whereas the V and J calls and clone size are those reported in that table. The sample records roughly 150,000 clones, 80% being singletons. Trimming pared 1 base from V and 1 base from J, leaving 9 bases between. The CDR3 runs 15 residues. Looked up from germline, CDR1 is SGDLS and CDR2 is YYNGEE. The chain links TRBV9 to TRBJ1-5, with D possibly matching TRBD1 (6 bases). The source of this sequence is a man aged 55 to 70 with acute or convalescent COVID-19. Sample: peripheral blood. Here the CDR3 DNA reads TGTGCCAGCAGCGTACAGGGGAACAGCAATCAGCCCCAGCATTTT. This encodes CASSVQGNSNQPQHF.